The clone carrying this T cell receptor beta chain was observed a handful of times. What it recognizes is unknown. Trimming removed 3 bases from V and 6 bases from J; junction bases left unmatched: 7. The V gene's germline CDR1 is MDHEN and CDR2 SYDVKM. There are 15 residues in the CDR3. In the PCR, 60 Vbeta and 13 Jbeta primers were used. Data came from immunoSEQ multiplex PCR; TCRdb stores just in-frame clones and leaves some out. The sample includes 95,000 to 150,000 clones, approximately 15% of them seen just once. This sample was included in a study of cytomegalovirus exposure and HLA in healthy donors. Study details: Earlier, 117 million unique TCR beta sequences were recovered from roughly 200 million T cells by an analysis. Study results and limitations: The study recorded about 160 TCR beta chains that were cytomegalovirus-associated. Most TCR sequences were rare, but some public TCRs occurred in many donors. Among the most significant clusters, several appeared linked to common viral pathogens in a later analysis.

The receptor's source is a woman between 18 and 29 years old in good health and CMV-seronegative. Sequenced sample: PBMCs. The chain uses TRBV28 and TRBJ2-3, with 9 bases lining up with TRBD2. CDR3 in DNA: TGTGCCAGCAGTTTGGCGGGAGGGCCCCTCGATACGCAGTATTTT. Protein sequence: CASSLAGGPLDTQYF.